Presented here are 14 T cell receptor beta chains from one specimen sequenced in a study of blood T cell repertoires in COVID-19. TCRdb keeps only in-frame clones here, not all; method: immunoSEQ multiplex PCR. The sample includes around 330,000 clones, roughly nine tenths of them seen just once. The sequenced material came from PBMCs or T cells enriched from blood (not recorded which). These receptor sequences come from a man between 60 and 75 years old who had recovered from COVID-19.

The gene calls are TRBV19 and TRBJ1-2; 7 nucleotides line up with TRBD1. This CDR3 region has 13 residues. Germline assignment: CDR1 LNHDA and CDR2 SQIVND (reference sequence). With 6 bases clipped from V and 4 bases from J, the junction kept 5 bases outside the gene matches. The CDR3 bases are TGTGCCAGTAGGATGGACAGGACCTATGGCTACACCTTC. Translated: CASRMDRTYGYTF.

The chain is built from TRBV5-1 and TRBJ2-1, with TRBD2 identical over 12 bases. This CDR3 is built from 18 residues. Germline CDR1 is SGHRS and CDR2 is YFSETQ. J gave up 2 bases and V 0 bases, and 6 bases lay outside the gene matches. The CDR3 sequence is CASSLAVGLAGPYNEQFF. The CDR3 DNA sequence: TGCGCCAGCAGCTTGGCGGTGGGACTAGCGGGTCCCTACAATGAGCAGTTCTTC.

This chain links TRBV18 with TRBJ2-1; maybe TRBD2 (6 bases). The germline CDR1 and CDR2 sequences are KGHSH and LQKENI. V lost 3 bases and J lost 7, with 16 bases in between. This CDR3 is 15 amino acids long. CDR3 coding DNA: TGTGCCAGCTCACCGCGGGGCCCCCCGAGGAATGAGCAGTTCTTC. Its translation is CASSPRGPPRNEQFF.

CDR3 sequence: CASSKVGAQTGELFF. In DNA, the CDR3 is TGTGCCAGCAGCAAAGTGGGGGCACAAACCGGGGAGCTGTTTTTT. This chain joins TRBV21-1 and TRBJ2-2; the table assigns TRBD1, which was not confirmed against the DNA. TRBV21-1 has pseudogene status. The length of the CDR3 is 15 residues.

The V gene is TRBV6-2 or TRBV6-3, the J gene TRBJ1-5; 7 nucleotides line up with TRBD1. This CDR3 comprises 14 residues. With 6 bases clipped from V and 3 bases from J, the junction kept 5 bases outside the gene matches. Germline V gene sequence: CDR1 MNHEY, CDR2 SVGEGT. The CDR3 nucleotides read TGTGCCAGCAGCCAGACAGGGCACAATCAGCCCCAGCATTTT. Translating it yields CASSQTGHNQPQHF.

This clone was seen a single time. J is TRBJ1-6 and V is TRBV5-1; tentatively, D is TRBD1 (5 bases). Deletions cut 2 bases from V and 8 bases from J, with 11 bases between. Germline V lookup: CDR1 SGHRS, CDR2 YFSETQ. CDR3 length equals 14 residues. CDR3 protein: CASSFQGSDSPLHF. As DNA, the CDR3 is TGCGCCAGCAGCTTCCAGGGTAGTGATTCACCCCTCCACTTT.

CDR3 in amino acids: CASSRLAEQFF. CDR3 sequence (DNA): TGTGCCAGCAGCCGACTAGCCGAGCAGTTCTTC. V is TRBV12-3 or TRBV12-4 and J is TRBJ2-1; the match to TRBD2 covers 7 bases. V lost 6 bases, J lost 10 bases, and 3 bases stayed unmatched. There are 11 residues in the CDR3.

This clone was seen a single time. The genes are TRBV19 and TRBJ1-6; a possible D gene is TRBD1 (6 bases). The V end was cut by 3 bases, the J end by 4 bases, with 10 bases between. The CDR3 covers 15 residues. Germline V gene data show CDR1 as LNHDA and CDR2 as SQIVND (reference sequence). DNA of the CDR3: TGTGCCAGTAGTATGGCCGGACAGTATAATTCACCCCTCCACTTT. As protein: CASSMAGQYNSPLHF.

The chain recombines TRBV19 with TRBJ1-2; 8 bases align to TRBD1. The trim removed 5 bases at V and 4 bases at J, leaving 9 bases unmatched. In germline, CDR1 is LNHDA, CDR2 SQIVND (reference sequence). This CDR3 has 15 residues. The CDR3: CASSSGQGPSYGYTF. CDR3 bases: TGTGCCAGTAGTTCCGGACAGGGACCAAGCTATGGCTACACCTTC.

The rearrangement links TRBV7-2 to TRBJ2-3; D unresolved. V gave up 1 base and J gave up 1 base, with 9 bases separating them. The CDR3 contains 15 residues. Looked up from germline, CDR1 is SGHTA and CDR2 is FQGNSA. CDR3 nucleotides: TGTGCCAGCAGCTTAGTATCTAGTCGCACAGATACGCAGTATTTT. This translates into CASSLVSSRTDTQYF.

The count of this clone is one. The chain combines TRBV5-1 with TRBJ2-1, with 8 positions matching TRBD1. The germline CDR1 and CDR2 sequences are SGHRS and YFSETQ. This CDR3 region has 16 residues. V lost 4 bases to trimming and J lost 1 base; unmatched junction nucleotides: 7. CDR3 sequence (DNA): TGCGCCAGCAGCCGGACAGGGACGAGTTCCTACAATGAGCAGTTCTTC. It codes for CASSRTGTSSYNEQFF. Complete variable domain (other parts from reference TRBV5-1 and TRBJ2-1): KAGVTQTPRYLIKTRGQQVTLSCSPISGHRSVSWYQQTPGQGLQFLFEYFSETQRNKGNFPGRFSGRQFSNSRSEMNVSTLELGDSALYLCASSRTGTSSYNEQFFGPGTRLTVL.

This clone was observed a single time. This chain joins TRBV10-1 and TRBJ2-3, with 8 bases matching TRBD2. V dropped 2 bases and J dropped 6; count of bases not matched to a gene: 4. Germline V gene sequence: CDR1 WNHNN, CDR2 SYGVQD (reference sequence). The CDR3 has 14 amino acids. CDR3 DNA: TGCGCCAGCAGTGAGGGGACTAGTCGGGATACGCAGTATTTT. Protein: CASSEGTSRDTQYF.

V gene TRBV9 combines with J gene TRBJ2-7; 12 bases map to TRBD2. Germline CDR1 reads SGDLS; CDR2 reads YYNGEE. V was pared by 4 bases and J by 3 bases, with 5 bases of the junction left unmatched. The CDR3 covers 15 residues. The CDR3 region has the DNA TGTGCCAGCAGCCCACGACTAGCGGGAGACTACGAGCAGTACTTC. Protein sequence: CASSPRLAGDYEQYF.

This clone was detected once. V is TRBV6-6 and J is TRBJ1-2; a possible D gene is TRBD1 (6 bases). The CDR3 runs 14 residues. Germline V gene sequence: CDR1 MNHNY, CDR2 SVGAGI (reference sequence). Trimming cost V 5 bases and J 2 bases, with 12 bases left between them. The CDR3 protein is CASSADRTNYGYTF. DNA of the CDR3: TGTGCCAGCAGTGCAGACAGGACAAACTATGGCTACACCTTC.